The 11 T cell receptor beta chains below all came from one sample that was sequenced in a study of CD8 T cells in Susac syndrome. RNA in amounts of 0.5 to 1 ug was reverse transcribed with random hexamers. TCRdb re-called the immunoSEQ multiplex PCR reads with MiXCR, one entry per CDR3 protein. The sample lists 170,000 or so distinct CDR3 sequences, 80% to 95% occurring once. Sequencing was done on a sample of CD4+ T cells from PBMCs. The receptors shown here come from a human donor with multiple sclerosis.

V usage is TRBV14 and J usage is TRBJ2-7; a weak D match, TRBD2 (5 bases). Germline V gene data show CDR1 as SGHDN and CDR2 as FVKESK. V lost 4 bases, J lost 6 bases, and 13 bases lay in between. The CDR3 runs to 13 residues. The CDR3 DNA follows: TGTGCCAGCAGCCCATCCCCTGAGGGCGAGCAGTACTTC. Translated: CASSPSPEGEQYF.

The chain couples TRBV5-1 to TRBJ2-6, with unresolved D. This CDR3 comprises 17 residues. V was cut by 4 bases and J by 0 bases, with 14 bases left in between. Germline CDR1 SGHRS, CDR2 YFSETQ. The CDR3 loop is CASSKPSRTSGANVLTF. The DNA of the CDR3 is TGCGCCAGCAGCAAGCCCTCAAGGACCTCTGGGGCCAACGTCCTGACTTTC.

This chain connects TRBV30 to TRBJ1-5, with D possibly matching TRBD1 (6 bases). Germline V gene sequence: CDR1 GTSNPN, CDR2 SVGIG (reference sequence). Trimming left V 2 bases short and J 7 bases short, with 12 bases between. CDR3 length: 13 amino acids. Here the CDR3 DNA reads TGTGCCTGGAGTATAGACAGGAAGCAGCCCCAGCATTTT. Its protein is CAWSIDRKQPQHF.

V and J are TRBV27 and TRBJ2-5; TRBD2 aligns across 10 bases. The CDR3 sequence is 15 residues long. Germline CDR1 and CDR2: MNHEY and SMNVEV (reference sequence). V trimming: 6 bases; J trimming: 5 bases; junction bases outside the gene matches: 9. The CDR3 loop reads CASRKIAGGLETQYF. DNA for the CDR3: TGTGCCAGCAGAAAGATAGCGGGAGGTTTGGAGACCCAGTACTTC.

The chain has TRBV18 and TRBJ2-4, with 12 bases aligning to TRBD2. The CDR3 spans 17 residues. The trim removed 8 bases at V and 2 bases at J, leaving 10 bases unmatched. Germline loops: CDR1 KGHSH, CDR2 LQKENI. The CDR3 protein is CASTLAGGPRTKNIQYF. In nucleotides, the CDR3 is TGTGCCAGCACGCTAGCGGGGGGGCCTAGGACCAAAAACATTCAGTACTTC. Variable domain in full (rest from reference TRBV18 and TRBJ2-4): NAGVMQNPRHLVRRRGQEARLRCSPMKGHSHVYWYRQLPEEGLKFMVYLQKENIIDESGMPKERFSAEFPKEGPSILRIQQVVRGDSAAYFCASTLAGGPRTKNIQYFGAGTRLSVL.

This rearrangement joins TRBV29-1 to TRBJ1-1; 7 bases agree with TRBD1. V lost 8 bases and J lost 0; bases outside the gene matches: 6. Germline V gene data show CDR1 as SQVTM and CDR2 as ANQGSEA. CDR3 length: 13 amino acids. In DNA, the CDR3 is TGCAGCACCGGCGGACAGGTGAACACTGAAGCTTTCTTT. Translating gives CSTGGQVNTEAFF.

V and J are TRBV6-6 and TRBJ1-4; D is possibly TRBD1 (5 bases). V shed 5 bases and J shed 5 bases, with 12 bases lying between them. Germline values: CDR1 MNHNY, CDR2 SVGAGI (reference sequence). The CDR3 runs to 14 residues. Here the CDR3 reads CASSGRGLNEKLFF. CDR3 sequence (DNA): TGTGCCAGCAGTGGAAGGGGTCTAAATGAAAAACTGTTTTTT.

CDR3 DNA: TGTGCCAGCAGCTTGGGATGGGCGCCAAACTATGGCTACACCTTC. As protein: CASSLGWAPNYGYTF. The V gene is TRBV5-6, the J gene TRBJ1-2; D call uncertain. The CDR3 extends over 15 amino acids. Trimming took off 0 bases at V and 2 bases at J, with 11 bases between the two ends. CDR1 is SGHDT, CDR2 YYEEEE, per germline. The full variable domain, in which reference TRBV5-6 and TRBJ1-2 provide the parts outside the CDR3, is DAGVTQSPTHLIKTRGQQVTLRCSPKSGHDTVSWYQQALGQGPQFIFQYYEEEERQRGNFPDRFSGHQFPNYSSELNVNALLLGDSALYLCASSLGWAPNYGYTFGSGTRLTVV.

The chain employs TRBV6-2 or TRBV6-3 and TRBJ1-5, with D possibly TRBD1 on 5 matching bases. CDR3 size: 15 residues. The V and J ends lost 7 bases and 5 bases respectively, with 18 bases between them. Germline V gene data show CDR1 as MNHEY and CDR2 as SVGEGT. CDR3 DNA sequence: TGTGCCAGCAAGTTCCGGGGCCTTACTCATCAGCCCCAGCATTTT. Amino acid sequence: CASKFRGLTHQPQHF.

V usage is TRBV19 and J usage is TRBJ2-7, with a possible D match to TRBD2 (5 bases). Looked up from germline, CDR1 is LNHDA and CDR2 is SQIVND (reference sequence). The V and J ends lost 3 bases and 3 bases respectively, with 12 bases between them. This CDR3 contains 14 residues. The CDR3 region is CASSIMAGLYEQYF. For the CDR3, the DNA is TGTGCCAGTAGTATTATGGCAGGACTCTACGAGCAGTACTTC.

The chain carries TRBV20-1 and TRBJ2-7, with 7 bases matching TRBD2. The trim removed 3 bases at V and 2 bases at J, leaving 7 bases unmatched. Per germline, CDR1 DFQATT and CDR2 SNEGSKA (reference sequence). There are 14 residues in the CDR3. The chain's CDR3 is CSASQAGLTYEQYF. The CDR3 nucleotides read TGCAGTGCTAGCCAAGCGGGGCTGACCTACGAGCAGTACTTC.